One sample yielded the 18 T cell receptor beta chains listed below, sequenced in a study of PD-1 blockade in mismatch repair-deficient tumors. Assay: immunoSEQ multiplex PCR; the TCRdb copy retains only in-frame clones and omits some. In the table there are 30,000 to 45,000 clones, roughly 88% of which are singletons. The specimen comprised PBMCs, sampled 38 to 40 weeks after starting pembrolizumab. These receptors came from an adult with mismatch repair-deficient cancer.

In regard to this clone: Germline is not matched at one junction end, which may reflect a read error. The chain links TRBV5-8 to TRBJ2-4; D is unclear. CDR3 length: 12 residues. Germline V lookup: CDR1 SGHTS, CDR2 YDEGEE. The CDR3 protein is CASSLGLGILNF. The CDR3 bases are TGTGCCAGCAGCTTGGGATTGGGCATTCTCAACTTC.

V gene TRBV9 combines with J gene TRBJ2-1; D gene unclear. The CDR3 extends over 14 amino acids. Trimming stripped 4 bases from V and 4 bases from J, with 12 bases between. CDR1 is SGDLS and CDR2 is YYNGEE in the germline V gene. CDR3 residues: CASSSRGEYNEQFF. Written as DNA, the CDR3 is TGTGCCAGCAGCTCTCGAGGCGAGTACAATGAGCAGTTCTTC. The entire variable domain, with the rest obtained from reference TRBV9 and TRBJ2-1, is as follows: DSGVTQTPKHLITATGQRVTLRCSPRSGDLSVYWYQQSLDQGLQFLIQYYNGEERAKGNILERFSAQQFPDLHSELNLSSLELGDSALYFCASSSRGEYNEQFFGPGTRLTVL.

V and J are TRBV2 and TRBJ2-3; TRBD1 is a possible D gene (6 bases). Germline V gene sequence: CDR1 SNHLY, CDR2 FYNNEI. Trimming removed 3 bases from V and 1 base from J, with 8 bases in between. The CDR3 consists of 14 residues. The CDR3 sequence is CASSDRQGTDTQYF. The CDR3 bases are TGTGCCAGCAGTGACCGACAGGGCACAGATACGCAGTATTTT.

The rearrangement links TRBV5-1 to TRBJ2-2; 8 bases are a match to TRBD1. V lost 3 bases and J lost 5; bases outside the gene matches: 3. The CDR3 loop spans 14 amino acids. The germline CDR1 and CDR2 sequences are SGHRS and YFSETQ. The CDR3 coding sequence is TGCGCCAGCAGCTCGGGACAGGAAACCGGGGAGCTGTTTTTT. Amino acids: CASSSGQETGELFF.

The chain combines TRBV30 with TRBJ2-3, with 7 bases fitting TRBD2. The length of the CDR3 is 14 residues. The germline CDR1 and CDR2 sequences are GTSNPN and SVGIG (reference sequence). J was trimmed by 1 base and V by 3 bases; bases with no gene match: 4. Here the CDR3 DNA reads TGTGCCTGGAGGGGCGGGAGAGGCACAGATACGCAGTATTTT. It is translated as CAWRGGRGTDTQYF.

This clone was seen a handful of times. DNA for the CDR3: TGTGCCAGCAGGGAGACAGGGTCCAACTATGGCTACACCTTC. Encoded protein: CASRETGSNYGYTF. V usage is TRBV6-4 and J usage is TRBJ1-2, with TRBD1 identical over 7 bases. The J segment lost 2 bases and the V segment lost 6 bases, leaving 6 bases of the junction unmatched. The germline V gene encodes CDR1 MRHNA and CDR2 SNTAGT. The CDR3 sequence is 14 residues long.

The chain carries TRBV4-1 and TRBJ2-7; 12 nucleotides line up with TRBD2. V was pared by 2 bases and J by 1 base, with 3 bases of the junction left unmatched. The germline gives CDR1 MGHRA, CDR2 YSYEKL. The CDR3 spans 16 residues. The chain's CDR3 is CASSQRLAGDSYEQYF. The CDR3 bases are TGCGCCAGCAGCCAACGACTAGCGGGAGATTCCTACGAGCAGTACTTC.

The V call is TRBV19, the J call TRBJ1-2; the match to TRBD1 covers 9 bases. This CDR3 is built from 15 residues. J lost 2 bases, V lost 3 bases, and 4 bases had no gene match. Germline V gene data show CDR1 as LNHDA and CDR2 as SQIVND (reference sequence). The CDR3 loop is CASSIIGQGNYGYTF. CDR3 nucleotide sequence: TGTGCCAGTAGTATTATCGGACAGGGGAACTATGGCTACACCTTC.

A remark on this clone: This sample includes further DNA sequences coding for the same CDR3. The chain carries TRBV11-1 and TRBJ1-2; D possibly corresponds to TRBD1 (5 bases). The CDR3 sequence is 12 residues long. V was clipped by 4 bases and J by 4 bases, with 7 bases between them. Germline V CDR1 and CDR2: SGHAT, FQDESV (reference sequence). CDR3 sequence: CASSWGGYGYTF. The CDR3 DNA reads TGTGCCAGCAGCTGGGGGGGCTATGGCTACACCTTC.

The DNA of the CDR3 is TGTGCCAGCAGACCACCGGGTGGTAGGGATACGCAGTATTTT. Translating gives CASRPPGGRDTQYF. The rearrangement uses TRBV6-6 and TRBJ2-3; no firm D call. Germline CDR1 is MNHNY and CDR2 is SVGAGI (reference sequence). This CDR3 has 14 amino acids. V gave up 6 bases and J gave up 6 bases, with 16 bases separating them.

This chain uses TRBV19 with TRBJ2-3, with 13 bases matching TRBD2. V lost 3 bases to trimming and J lost 2 bases; unmatched junction nucleotides: 8. Germline V gene data show CDR1 as LNHDA and CDR2 as SQIVND (reference sequence). CDR3 length: 18 residues. The CDR3 DNA is TGTGCCAGTAGTATGGAAAGACTAGCGGGAGGATCCACAGATACGCAGTATTTT. Translation gives CASSMERLAGGSTDTQYF.

The chain couples TRBV5-1 to TRBJ2-1; tentatively, D is TRBD2 (7 bases). The V and J ends lost 4 bases and 1 base respectively, with 15 bases between them. From germline, CDR1 is SGHRS and CDR2 YFSETQ. This CDR3 has 16 amino acids. CDR3 bases: TGCGCCAGCAGCACTTCACAGGGACTATCCTACAATGAGCAGTTCTTC. Translation gives CASSTSQGLSYNEQFF.

The genes are TRBV19 and TRBJ2-3, with 8 bases that match TRBD1. V lost 5 bases and J lost 1; bases outside the gene matches: 8. CDR3 length equals 16 residues. Looked up from germline, CDR1 is LNHDA and CDR2 is SQIVND (reference sequence). CDR3 nucleotide sequence: TGTGCCAGTAGTCCCGGGACAGGATACCGCACAGATACGCAGTATTTT. It specifies CASSPGTGYRTDTQYF.

The genes are TRBV6-5 and TRBJ1-1, with 7 nucleotides matching TRBD1. Germline CDR1 MNHEY, CDR2 SVGAGI. CDR3 size: 13 residues. The V segment lost 8 bases and the J segment 6 bases; nucleotides outside the gene matches: 9. The CDR3 bases are TGTGCCAGCCATAGACAGGGTTTCGCTGAAGCTTTCTTT. This codes for CASHRQGFAEAFF.

The V gene is TRBV10-3, the J gene TRBJ2-2, with 7 bases matching TRBD1. The CDR3 consists of 17 residues. With 6 bases clipped from V and 3 bases from J, the junction kept 13 bases outside the gene matches. Germline V gives CDR1 ENHRY, CDR2 SYGVKD. The CDR3 bases are TGTGCCATCAGGGGGAGAACTAGGGGGCTAGACACCGGGGAGCTGTTTTTT. Its protein product is CAIRGRTRGLDTGELFF.

This clone has just a few counts. The chain employs TRBV29-1 and TRBJ2-7, with 7 bases lining up with TRBD2. CDR1 SQVTM and CDR2 ANQGSEA come from the germline V gene. This CDR3 has 14 amino acids. V was pared by 6 bases and J by 4 bases, with 12 bases of the junction left unmatched. DNA of the CDR3: TGCAGCGTGTGGGCCGCGGGAGTAGCTTACGAGCAGTACTTC. Translation: CSVWAAGVAYEQYF.

A single count supports this clone. The chain recombines TRBV7-9 with TRBJ2-5, with D perhaps TRBD1 (6 bases). With 5 bases removed from V and 1 base from J, the gap between germline ends came to 20 bases. The CDR3 has 17 residues. Germline CDR1 SEHNR, CDR2 FQNEAQ (reference sequence). CDR3 DNA: TGTGCCAGCAGCGATTTAGTGCCTTTGGACAGCCAAGAGACCCAGTACTTC. Translating it yields CASSDLVPLDSQETQYF.

Only one count was recorded for this clone. This chain joins TRBV5-4 and TRBJ2-5; 10 bases map to TRBD2. Germline V gene data show CDR1 as SGHNT and CDR2 as YYREEE (reference sequence). This CDR3 has 17 residues. The V segment lost 0 bases and the J segment 4 bases; nucleotides outside the gene matches: 9. The CDR3 bases are TGTGCCAGCAGCTTGGAGGCTAGCGGGAGAATCGGAGAGACCCAGTACTTC. This encodes CASSLEASGRIGETQYF.